This T cell receptor beta chain is drawn from a study of blood T cell repertoires in COVID-19. Across the study: Italy, Spain and the United States were the sources of the convalescent and acute COVID-19 samples.

CDR3 length: 18 residues. V shed 0 bases and J 2 bases; nucleotides not matched to a gene: 10. Germline values: CDR1 SGHRS, CDR2 YFSETQ. The repertoire was sequenced with immunoSEQ multiplex PCR; TCRdb's copy has only in-frame clones and lacks some. Of 400,000 to 500,000 clones listed, 70% to 90% are singletons. This clone has a single count. The source of this sequence is a woman aged 18-29 years who had been exposed to COVID-19. The J gene is TRBJ2-1, the V gene TRBV5-1, with 8 nucleotides matching TRBD2. Sequencing was done on a sample of PBMCs or T cells enriched from blood (not recorded which). This CDR3 reads CASSLAAGGGLTYNEQFF. The CDR3 bases are TGCGCCAGCAGCTTGGCCGCGGGGGGAGGACTAACCTACAATGAGCAGTTCTTC.